The 3 T cell receptor beta chains given below trace back to one sample, sequenced in a study of CD8 T cells in ankylosing spondylitis. TCRdb reprocessed the 5' RACE reads with MiXCR, giving one entry per CDR3 protein. The table includes 200,000 to 250,000 distinct CDR3 sequences, over 9.5% detected once. The sample was blood, either unsorted or a sorted T cell fraction (not recorded which). The source is a male donor with ankylosing spondylitis or in good health (not recorded which).

This clonotype was seen many times. V and J are TRBV5-1 and TRBJ2-3; D could derive from TRBD1 or TRBD2 (5 bases each). The germline CDR1 and CDR2 sequences are SGHRS and YFSETQ. Trimming shortened V by 0 bases and J by 5 bases, and 10 bases separated the two germline ends. This CDR3 spans 14 amino acids. This chain's CDR3 is CASSLEVGRDTQYF. The CDR3 DNA sequence: TGCGCCAGCAGCTTGGAGGTGGGACGAGATACGCAGTATTTT.

This clonotype was found a few times. The chain carries TRBV6-1 and TRBJ2-3, with 9 bases identical to TRBD1. The V gene end was trimmed by 7 bases and the J gene end by 3 bases; junction bases not matched to a gene: 8. This CDR3 has 15 residues. Germline CDR1 reads MNHNS; CDR2 reads SASEGT. The DNA of the CDR3 is TGTGCCAGCACCGACCCGACAGGGGGAACAGATACGCAGTATTTT. This codes for CASTDPTGGTDTQYF.

The rearrangement joins TRBV12-3 or TRBV12-4 to TRBJ1-6; D possibly corresponds to TRBD1 (5 bases). Between the trimmed V and J ends, which lost 5 bases and 1 base, there was a span of 12 bases. CDR3 length equals 16 residues. For the CDR3, the DNA is TGTGCCAGCAGTGGGGGGATAGCTTCCTATAATTCACCCCTCCACTTT. Its translation is CASSGGIASYNSPLHF.